This T cell receptor (beta chain) was observed in a study of blood T cell repertoires in COVID-19. Study overall: There were acute and convalescent COVID-19 samples, and they came from the United States, Italy and Spain. PBMCs, B-cell-depleted T cells, or T cells were the source of the cDNA or gDNA that made up the material.

How the authors handled the data: From reference gene primer amplification, estimates of nucleated cell counts were derived. Clones were read by immunoSEQ multiplex PCR, and TCRdb kept only the in-frame ones, dropping some. V, J and clone size were drawn from that table, and D and trimming were deduced from the DNA. The sample gives 110,000 or so clones, around 85% of which show up once; about 5.5% is in the top ten. The Seattle site enrolled patients during active infection and followed them longitudinally. The CDR3 totals 15 residues. Trimming took 0 bases from V and 3 from J, leaving 10 bases between them. CDR1 and CDR2 (germline): SGHTA, FQGTGA.

The V and J genes are TRBV7-3 and TRBJ2-3, with D possibly being TRBD2 (5 bases). This sequence was found in a woman aged 55-69 years with COVID-19, enrolled during active disease. Sequencing was carried out using peripheral blood. The CDR3: CASSLTLTGTDTQYF. In nucleotides, the CDR3 is TGTGCCAGCAGCTTAACGCTGACGGGAACAGATACGCAGTATTTT.